The T cell receptor (beta chain) described here comes from a study of blood T cell repertoires in COVID-19. This CDR3 spans 13 amino acids. Germline CDR1 reads LGHNA; CDR2 reads YSLEER. The ends were cut back, 1 base at V and 11 bases at J, with 12 bases in the middle. Clones were sequenced by immunoSEQ multiplex PCR, and TCRdb holds only the in-frame ones, with some missing. The sample holds approximately 100,000 clones; around 88% are singletons and the top ten take less than 4.5%. The sample comprised peripheral blood. The chain employs TRBV4-3 and TRBJ1-5; possibly TRBD1 for D (6 bases). This receptor was identified in a human donor in a cohort sampled during active COVID-19. The CDR3 loop reads CASSQALTGAQHF. The CDR3 nucleotides read TGCGCCAGCAGCCAAGCTTTGACAGGAGCCCAGCATTTT.